The 29 T cell receptor beta chains listed next were all sequenced from one sample in a study of CD8 T cells in Susac syndrome. cDNA came from around 0.5 to 1 ug RNA primed by random hexamers. Each CDR3 protein gets one entry after TCRdb re-called the immunoSEQ multiplex PCR reads with MiXCR. The data hold roughly 120,000 distinct CDR3 sequences, with approximately 94% observed a single time. Material for sequencing was CD4+ T cells from PBMCs. The receptors originated from a human donor with multiple sclerosis.

CDR3 DNA: TGTGCCAGCAGCTCGGACACTCTGAAGGGACCATCGGCCTACGAGCAGTACTTC. Translation: CASSSDTLKGPSAYEQYF. The rearrangement links TRBV7-9 to TRBJ2-7; D could derive from TRBD1 or TRBD2 (5 bases each). Germline V lookup: CDR1 SEHNR, CDR2 FQNEAQ (reference sequence). Trimming removed 4 bases at V and 2 bases at J, with 24 bases between. This CDR3 has 18 residues.

The chain couples TRBV5-1 to TRBJ1-1, with D tentatively TRBD1 (5 bases). There are 13 residues in the CDR3. Trimming removed 3 bases from V and 4 bases from J, with 10 bases in between. The germline gives CDR1 SGHRS, CDR2 YFSETQ. The CDR3 sequence: CASSSRVGTEAFF. CDR3 nucleotide sequence: TGCGCCAGCAGCTCCAGGGTTGGCACTGAAGCTTTCTTT.

This rearrangement joins TRBV25-1 to TRBJ2-7, with D perhaps given as TRBD1 or TRBD2 (5 bases each). This CDR3 comprises 15 residues. V dropped 3 bases and J dropped 1 base, with 13 bases sitting between them. Germline values: CDR1 MGHDK, CDR2 SYGVNS. The DNA for the CDR3 is TGTGCCAGCAGTGATCACGGGACGAGATCCTACGAGCAGTACTTC. Its protein product is CASSDHGTRSYEQYF.

The CDR3, as DNA: TGTGCCAGCAGACGGACTATAGAGACCCAGTACTTC. Amino acid sequence: CASRRTIETQYF. This chain links TRBV6-2 or TRBV6-3 with TRBJ2-5; a possible D gene is TRBD2 (6 bases). Trimming took 6 bases from V and 4 from J, leaving 9 bases between them. The CDR3 is 12 amino acids. CDR1 is MNHEY and CDR2 is SVGEGT in the germline V gene.

This clonotype has just one count. The V and J genes are TRBV7-2 and TRBJ2-5; D not certain. Germline lookup yields CDR1 SGHTA and CDR2 FQGNSA. The CDR3 length is 12 residues. Trimming took 4 bases from V and 4 from J, leaving 7 bases between them. The CDR3 DNA follows: TGTGCCAGCAGCTCGTACCTAGAGACCCAGTACTTC. Its translation: CASSSYLETQYF. The whole variable domain, remainder taken from reference TRBV7-2 and TRBJ2-5, is GAGVSQSPSNKVTEKGKDVELRCDPISGHTALYWYRQSLGQGLEFLIYFQGNSAPDKSGLPSDRFSAERTGGSVSTLTIQRTQQEDSAVYLCASSSYLETQYFGPGTRLLVL.

This chain connects TRBV29-1 to TRBJ1-1, with D tentatively TRBD1 (6 bases). The CDR3 has 14 residues. CDR1 and CDR2 (germline): SQVTM, ANQGSEA. V was cut by 5 bases and J by 0 bases, with 13 bases left in between. DNA of the CDR3: TGCAGCGTTAGGGAGGGGGGGCTGAACACTGAAGCTTTCTTT. Amino acids: CSVREGGLNTEAFF.

This chain links TRBV6-6 with TRBJ1-1; D perhaps matches TRBD1 (6 bases). Germline CDR1 MNHNY, CDR2 SVGAGI (reference sequence). V was trimmed by 5 bases and J by 0 bases, leaving 10 bases between them. The CDR3 covers 14 residues. The CDR3 is CASSERQVNTEAFF. As DNA, the CDR3 is TGTGCCAGCAGTGAGAGACAGGTGAACACTGAAGCTTTCTTT.

The CDR3 sequence is CASSHPPSSTGELFF. The CDR3 DNA reads as TGCGCCAGCAGCCACCCCCCAAGCTCCACCGGGGAGCTGTTTTTT. The chain is built from TRBV4-1 and TRBJ2-2, with D unclear. The V gene's germline CDR1 is MGHRA and CDR2 YSYEKL. V lost 3 bases, J lost 4 bases, and 12 bases lay in between. This CDR3 spans 15 amino acids.

The genes are TRBV7-3 and TRBJ2-2, with D possibly called TRBD1 or TRBD2 (5 bases each). The CDR3 totals 16 residues. The germline V and J ends were trimmed by 5 bases and 4 bases, with 17 bases remaining between them. Looked up from germline, CDR1 is SGHTA and CDR2 is FQGTGA. CDR3 sequence: CASSRGESGGTGELFF. CDR3 sequence (DNA): TGTGCCAGCAGCCGAGGGGAGTCAGGAGGCACCGGGGAGCTGTTTTTT.

This chain links TRBV7-6 with TRBJ1-1, with 7 bases fitting TRBD1. The CDR3 spans 15 residues. The germline V gene encodes CDR1 SGHVS and CDR2 FNYEAQ. The V and J ends lost 2 bases and 1 base, in that order; junction bases with no gene match: 4. In DNA, the CDR3 is TGTGCCAGCAGCTTAATACAGGGGTCGAACACTGAAGCTTTCTTT. Residues: CASSLIQGSNTEAFF. The full variable domain, completed using reference TRBV7-6 and TRBJ1-1, is GAGVSQSPRYKVTKRGQDVALRCDPISGHVSLYWYRQALGQGPEFLTYFNYEAQQDKSGLPNDRFSAERPEGSISTLTIQRTEQRDSAMYRCASSLIQGSNTEAFFGQGTRLTVV.

The chain recombines TRBV4-1 with TRBJ2-7; 11 positions match TRBD2. The germline gives CDR1 MGHRA, CDR2 YSYEKL. The V gene end was trimmed by 0 bases and the J gene end by 5 bases; junction bases not matched to a gene: 18. The CDR3 totals 20 residues. CDR3 sequence reads: CASSQEEPSLIAGGPDEQYF. CDR3 bases: TGCGCCAGCAGCCAAGAAGAGCCGAGCCTTATAGCGGGAGGGCCAGACGAGCAGTACTTC.

The rearrangement uses TRBV12-3 or TRBV12-4 and TRBJ2-3, with 12 bases matching TRBD2. CDR3 size: 16 residues. J was trimmed by 7 bases and V by 4 bases; bases with no gene match: 9. DNA of the CDR3: TGTGCCAGCAGTTCGGAGACTAGCGGGAGCGCGAATACGCAGTATTTT. Its translation is CASSSETSGSANTQYF.

The chain carries TRBV6-5 and TRBJ1-6; no clear D gene. CDR1 and CDR2 (germline): MNHEY, SVGAGI. V was pared by 0 bases and J by 10 bases, with 19 bases between. The CDR3 totals 17 residues. CDR3 loop: CASSYSIIGQDGSPLHF. CDR3 in DNA: TGTGCCAGCAGTTACTCGATAATCGGGCAGGATGGCTCACCCCTCCACTTT.

This chain joins TRBV18 and TRBJ1-2, with a possible D match to TRBD1 (6 bases). Germline CDR1 and CDR2: KGHSH and LQKENI. V lost 0 bases, J lost 5 bases, and 10 bases lay in between. The CDR3 runs 14 residues. CDR3 region: CASSPPLDRYGYTF. The CDR3 region has the DNA TGTGCCAGCTCACCACCCCTGGACAGATATGGCTACACCTTC.

The gene calls are TRBV19 and TRBJ1-4; D remains unclear. The CDR3 length is 17 residues. Trimming took 6 bases from V and 4 from J, leaving 21 bases between them. In germline, CDR1 is LNHDA, CDR2 SQIVND (reference sequence). The CDR3 sequence: CASSLSHSSRSNEKLFF. CDR3 DNA sequence: TGTGCCAGTAGCCTGTCGCACTCCTCGAGAAGTAATGAAAAACTGTTTTTT.

This sequence joins TRBV6-2 or TRBV6-3 and TRBJ1-1; D is ambiguous. The CDR3 consists of 13 residues. CDR1 is MNHEY, CDR2 SVGEGT, per germline. Trimming pared 3 bases from V and 1 base from J, leaving 6 bases between. CDR3 DNA sequence: TGTGCCAGCAGTTATCGAGGGAACACTGAAGCTTTCTTT. Amino acid sequence: CASSYRGNTEAFF.

V is TRBV27 and J is TRBJ2-7; possible D gene TRBD2, 5 bases. The germline V and J ends were trimmed by 4 bases and 5 bases, with 12 bases remaining between them. CDR3 length: 13 residues. Germline V gene sequence: CDR1 MNHEY, CDR2 SMNVEV (reference sequence). The CDR3 nucleotides are TGTGCCAGCAGTTCCCGACCGGGAAACGAGCAGTACTTC. Translated: CASSSRPGNEQYF.

This clonotype was seen only once. The J gene is TRBJ2-4, the V gene TRBV20-1, with TRBD1 identical over 7 bases. Per the germline V gene, CDR1 is DFQATT and CDR2 is SNEGSKA (reference sequence). V shed 6 bases, J shed 5 bases, and the junction held 7 bases outside the gene matches. The CDR3 sequence is 13 residues long. The CDR3 nucleotides are TGCAGTGCCATTCGGGACAGCCAAAACATTCAGTACTTC. Translation: CSAIRDSQNIQYF.

The chain recombines TRBV30 with TRBJ1-5; unclear D gene. Trimming pared 4 bases from V and 1 base from J, leaving 11 bases between. CDR1 is GTSNPN, CDR2 SVGIG, per germline (reference sequence). There are 14 residues in the CDR3. The CDR3 is CAWNHGLSNQPQHF. The CDR3 DNA reads as TGTGCCTGGAACCACGGACTGAGCAATCAGCCCCAGCATTTT.

This clonotype was seen a single time. The rearrangement uses TRBV25-1 and TRBJ2-7; TRBD1 matches 7 bases. The CDR3 has 15 residues. Germline V gene data show CDR1 as MGHDK and CDR2 as SYGVNS. J gave up 5 bases and V 3 bases, and 10 bases lay outside the gene matches. CDR3 in DNA: TGTGCCAGCAGTGAGGTTACAGGGGCCGTCCACGAGCAGTACTTC. This codes for CASSEVTGAVHEQYF.

This CDR3 is CASSSQDRRPEAFF. Here the CDR3 DNA reads TGTGCCAGCAGCTCCCAGGACAGGCGACCTGAAGCTTTCTTT. The V call is TRBV7-2, the J call TRBJ1-1, with 7 bases lining up with TRBD1. The CDR3 sequence is 14 residues long. The V gene end was trimmed by 4 bases and the J gene end by 6 bases; junction bases not matched to a gene: 8. Germline V gives CDR1 SGHTA, CDR2 FQGNSA.

The chain couples TRBV27 to TRBJ1-2; TRBD1 is a possible D gene (5 bases). CDR3 length: 13 residues. CDR1 and CDR2 from the germline V gene are MNHEY and SMNVEV (reference sequence). V was pared by 2 bases and J by 8 bases, with 12 bases between. CDR3 loop: CASSLRQGEGYTF. DNA for the CDR3: TGTGCCAGCAGTTTAAGGCAGGGAGAAGGCTACACCTTC.

The chain joins TRBV2 to TRBJ2-7; 8 nucleotides agree with TRBD1. The V gene end was trimmed by 7 bases and the J gene end by 5 bases; junction bases not matched to a gene: 10. Germline V gene data show CDR1 as SNHLY and CDR2 as FYNNEI. The CDR3 covers 14 residues. The DNA for the CDR3 is TGTGCCAGCACCATGGGACAGGCCCAGCACGAGCAGTACTTC. Its protein is CASTMGQAQHEQYF.

The CDR3 region is CASSPSRGEGHDTQYF. As DNA, the CDR3 is TGCGCCAGCAGCCCCTCTCGGGGGGAGGGCCACGATACGCAGTATTTT. V usage is TRBV5-1 and J usage is TRBJ2-3; 7 bases align to TRBD2. The ends lost 4 bases at V and 6 bases at J; junction bases unmatched: 14. Germline CDR1 and CDR2: SGHRS and YFSETQ. CDR3 length equals 16 residues.

This chain uses TRBV6-5 with TRBJ1-3; D ambiguous. V was cut by 2 bases and J by 1 base, with 6 bases left in between. CDR3 length: 14 amino acids. Germline assignment: CDR1 MNHEY and CDR2 SVGAGI. CDR3 protein: CASSYEKSGNTIYF. The DNA for the CDR3 is TGTGCCAGCAGTTACGAGAAATCTGGAAACACCATATATTTT.

This clonotype has just one count. The chain recombines TRBV12-3 or TRBV12-4 with TRBJ1-5; 7 bases map to TRBD1. Losses at the gene ends were 3 bases for V and 4 bases for J; bases not matched to a gene: 6. The CDR3 consists of 15 residues. In DNA, the CDR3 is TGTGCCAGCAGTTTTTTAGGGGGCCTGAATCAGCCCCAGCATTTT. Translated: CASSFLGGLNQPQHF.

The gene calls are TRBV3-1 and TRBJ2-1, with 9 bases matching TRBD1. Germline V gene sequence: CDR1 LGHDT, CDR2 YNNKEL (reference sequence). The CDR3 is 15 residues long. Losses at the gene ends were 6 bases for V and 8 bases for J; bases not matched to a gene: 11. CDR3 nucleotides: TGTGCCAGCAGTAAAGGACAGGGGTTTTTTGATGAGCAGTTCTTC. This translates into CASSKGQGFFDEQFF.

The chain has TRBV6-1 and TRBJ2-7; 7 nucleotides match TRBD2. CDR3 length: 15 amino acids. CDR1 is MNHNS, CDR2 SASEGT, per germline. J gave up 2 bases and V 2 bases, and 6 bases lay outside the gene matches. The CDR3 DNA is TGTGCCAGCAGTGAAATCGGGGGGAAGACCTACGAGCAGTACTTC. This encodes CASSEIGGKTYEQYF.

The chain employs TRBV7-9 and TRBJ1-5, with a tentative D call TRBD1 (6 bases). Germline V CDR1 and CDR2: SEHNR, FQNEAQ (reference sequence). The CDR3 length is 14 residues. V lost 8 bases and J lost 4, with 15 bases in between. The CDR3, as DNA: TGTGCCAGCCGCCCGGGGGCGCCGAATCAGCCCCAGCATTTT. This translates into CASRPGAPNQPQHF.